A single sample is the source of the 9 T cell receptor beta chains below, sequenced in a study of beta chain features in type 1 diabetes. Study-level points and caveats: TCRB CDR3s were moderately but significantly shorter in Type 1 diabetes patients in all four CD4+ subsets.

Expressed TCRB transcripts were sequenced because the entire RNA isolate underwent reverse transcription. Profiled with immunoSEQ multiplex PCR; TCRdb holds only in-frame clones, not every one. The sample lists 140,000 to 150,000 clones; about an eighth were seen once. These receptors' targets are unknown. Material for sequencing was central memory CD4+ T cells from blood. These receptors all stem from a young man with type 1 diabetes.

This chain connects TRBV2 to TRBJ1-1; D is possibly TRBD1 (5 bases). Germline loops: CDR1 SNHLY, CDR2 FYNNEI. The CDR3 is 14 residues long. V shed 3 bases and J shed 1 base, with 9 bases lying between them. The CDR3 DNA sequence: TGTGCCAGCAGTGACCAAGGACAGAACACTGAAGCTTTCTTT. It encodes CASSDQGQNTEAFF.

The chain employs TRBV6-5 and TRBJ1-2, with D uncertain. V gave up 2 bases and J gave up 7 bases, with 5 bases separating them. This CDR3 has 11 amino acids. CDR1 MNHEY and CDR2 SVGAGI come from the germline V gene. This CDR3 reads CASSYHGGYTF. In nucleotides, the CDR3 is TGTGCCAGCAGTTACCATGGTGGCTACACCTTC.

The chain links TRBV6-1 to TRBJ2-3; TRBD1 or TRBD2 may be the D gene (6 bases each). There are 14 residues in the CDR3. Trimming took 5 bases from V and 3 from J, leaving 12 bases between them. CDR1 is MNHNS, CDR2 SASEGT, per germline. CDR3 protein: CASSLGGPTDTQYF. The CDR3 coding sequence is TGTGCCAGCAGTCTGGGGGGCCCGACAGATACGCAGTATTTT.

V gene TRBV25-1 combines with J gene TRBJ2-2; unclear D gene. This CDR3 has 11 amino acids. The V and J ends lost 8 bases and 1 base respectively, with 2 bases between them. Germline CDR1 and CDR2: MGHDK and SYGVNS. DNA of the CDR3: TGTGCCAGCGGGAACACCGGGGAGCTGTTTTTT. Amino acids: CASGNTGELFF.

The J gene is TRBJ1-1, the V gene TRBV6-4; D call uncertain. CDR3 length equals 13 residues. Germline values: CDR1 MRHNA, CDR2 SNTAGT. Trimming left V 6 bases short and J 5 bases short, with 13 bases between. The CDR3: CASSQETATEAFF. CDR3 DNA sequence: TGTGCCAGCAGCCAAGAAACCGCGACTGAAGCTTTCTTT.

The V and J genes are TRBV7-2 and TRBJ2-7; 9 bases agree with TRBD1. The CDR3 extends over 15 amino acids. The V gene end was trimmed by 5 bases and the J gene end by 2 bases; junction bases not matched to a gene: 7. Looked up from germline, CDR1 is SGHTA and CDR2 is FQGNSA. The CDR3 is CASSALGQGTYEQYF. CDR3 sequence (DNA): TGTGCCAGCAGCGCCCTTGGACAGGGGACCTACGAGCAGTACTTC.

This clone was counted between two and nine times. This chain uses TRBV9 with TRBJ2-1, with D unclear. Trimming cost V 0 bases and J 0 bases, with 10 bases left between them. Germline-derived CDR1 and CDR2 are SGDLS and YYNGEE. The CDR3 runs to 16 residues. The DNA for the CDR3 is TGTGCCAGCAGCGTAGGAGGTTTTAGCTCCTACAATGAGCAGTTCTTC. Translation gives CASSVGGFSSYNEQFF. The whole variable domain, filled in from reference TRBV9 and TRBJ2-1, reads DSGVTQTPKHLITATGQRVTLRCSPRSGDLSVYWYQQSLDQGLQFLIQYYNGEERAKGNILERFSAQQFPDLHSELNLSSLELGDSALYFCASSVGGFSSYNEQFFGPGTRLTVL.

This clone has ten or more counts. The genes are TRBV19 and TRBJ2-7; possibly TRBD1 or TRBD2 for D (5 bases each). This CDR3 is built from 13 residues. Germline V gene sequence: CDR1 LNHDA, CDR2 SQIVND (reference sequence). V was trimmed by 0 bases and J by 4 bases, leaving 7 bases between them. Written as DNA, the CDR3 is TGTGCCAGTAGTATAGATGGGACGTACGAGCAGTACTTC. Translated, it gives CASSIDGTYEQYF.

This chain connects TRBV19 to TRBJ1-2; D ambiguous. The germline V and J ends were trimmed by 10 bases and 5 bases, with 17 bases remaining between them. The CDR3 is made up of 13 amino acids. CDR1 is LNHDA and CDR2 is SQIVND in the germline V gene (reference sequence). In nucleotides, the CDR3 is TGTGCCACCCATAGGACGGACCAATATGGCTACACCTTC. Protein product: CATHRTDQYGYTF. Combining the CDR3 with reference TRBV19 and TRBJ1-2 gives the whole variable domain DGGITQSPKYLFRKEGQNVTLSCEQNLNHDAMYWYRQDPGQGLRLIYYSQIVNDFQKGDIAEGYSVSREKKESFPLTVTSAQKNPTAFYLCATHRTDQYGYTFGSGTRLTVV.